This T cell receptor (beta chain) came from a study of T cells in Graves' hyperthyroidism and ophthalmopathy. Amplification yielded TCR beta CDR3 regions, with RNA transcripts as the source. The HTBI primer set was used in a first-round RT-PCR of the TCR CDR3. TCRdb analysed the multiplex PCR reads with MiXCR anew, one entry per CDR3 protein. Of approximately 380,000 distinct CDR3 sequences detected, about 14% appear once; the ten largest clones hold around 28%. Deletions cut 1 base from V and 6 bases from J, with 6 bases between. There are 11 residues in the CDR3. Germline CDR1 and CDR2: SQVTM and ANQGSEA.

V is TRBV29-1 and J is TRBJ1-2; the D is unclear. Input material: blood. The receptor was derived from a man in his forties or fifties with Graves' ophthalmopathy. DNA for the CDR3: TGCAGCGTTGAAGGTGGGAATGGCTACACCTTC. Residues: CSVEGGNGYTF.